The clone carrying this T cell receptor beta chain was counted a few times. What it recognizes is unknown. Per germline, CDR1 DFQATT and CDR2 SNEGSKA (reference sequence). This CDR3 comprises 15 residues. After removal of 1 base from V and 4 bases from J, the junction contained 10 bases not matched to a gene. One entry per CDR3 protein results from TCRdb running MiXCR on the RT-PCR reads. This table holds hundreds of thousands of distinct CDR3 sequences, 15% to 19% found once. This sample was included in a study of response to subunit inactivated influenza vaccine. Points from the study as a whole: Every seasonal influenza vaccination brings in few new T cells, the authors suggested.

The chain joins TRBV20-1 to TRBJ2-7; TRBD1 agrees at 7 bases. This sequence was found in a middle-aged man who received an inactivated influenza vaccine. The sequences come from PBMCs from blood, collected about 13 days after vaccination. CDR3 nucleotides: TGCAGTGCTAGAGGACTCCGGGACAGCGTGTACGAGCAGTACTTC. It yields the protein CSARGLRDSVYEQYF.